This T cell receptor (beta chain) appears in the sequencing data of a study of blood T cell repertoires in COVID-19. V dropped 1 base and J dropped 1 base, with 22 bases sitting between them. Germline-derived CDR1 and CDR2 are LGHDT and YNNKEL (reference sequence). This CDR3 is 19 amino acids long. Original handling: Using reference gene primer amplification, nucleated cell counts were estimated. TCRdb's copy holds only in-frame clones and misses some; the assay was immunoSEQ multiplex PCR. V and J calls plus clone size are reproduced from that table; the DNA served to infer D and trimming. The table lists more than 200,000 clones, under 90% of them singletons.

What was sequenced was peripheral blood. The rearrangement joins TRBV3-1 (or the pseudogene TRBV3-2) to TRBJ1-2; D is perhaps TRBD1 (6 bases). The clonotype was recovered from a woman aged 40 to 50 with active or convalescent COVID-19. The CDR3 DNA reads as TGTGCCAGCAGCCAAGGCCTGGTCCGGGACACGGAAGTTAACTATGGCTACACCTTC. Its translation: CASSQGLVRDTEVNYGYTF.